This T cell receptor beta chain was retrieved from a study of cytomegalovirus exposure and HLA in healthy donors (dated by TCRdb to between 2016 and 2019). About the investigation overall: An earlier analysis of fewer than 750 of the donors reported approximately 300 Gb of sequence data and around 100 million unique TCR beta sequences obtained from roughly 180 million T cells. An earlier analysis of 587 of the donors used high-throughput TCR beta sequencing to judge whether each TCR beta V gene segment behaved as functional or pseudogenic. Donor age, sex, ethnicity and CMV serostatus were compiled together with the repertoire data. In a later analysis, previously published TCR beta repertoires from 600 to 850 donors were re-analyzed and high-resolution HLA genotyping was added so that TCR occurrence patterns could be studied. Of the 300 to 450 genotyped donors, 80% to 90% were placed in the genetic ancestry cluster associated with self-reported Caucasian donors. Both class I and class II loci were covered by HLA typing, at four-digit resolution. Typing coverage differed by locus: A, B, C, DRB1 and DQB1 were typed in roughly 620-630 donors, DQA1 in 500 to 550, DPA1 in some 570, and DPB1 in 472. On average, roughly 250,000 unique TCR beta nucleotide sequences were sequenced per donor among about 400 genotyped donors of the cohort, with about 19% of those sequences being non-productive. The study profiled the T cell repertoires of about 640 subjects by immunosequencing and related them to cytomegalovirus serostatus. To predict cytomegalovirus infection status, the study combined high-throughput TCR immunosequencing, statistical association of individual TCRs with disease status, and machine learning. Rather than using new phenotypic data, the later analysis identified candidate immune exposures from TCR beta sequences and from how often those sequences occurred across donors. Because of strong linkage in the cohort, five DR-DQ haplotypes were treated as single units for association and clustering. The study was designed to test whether signatures of past pathogen exposure could be identified by cataloging public T cell receptors. In a later genetic analysis, genome-wide SNP genotypes for about three fifths of the 666 donors were used, and that subset was treated as a discovery cohort. Along with the approximately 700-subject first cohort, a separate validation cohort of about 110 different subjects was used. An early release that covered more than 550 HLA-typed donors contained around 300 gigabases of sequencing data and 65 million to 100 million unique TCR sequences. Every discovery cohort repertoire had been produced on one sequencing platform. Broad study findings and their caveats: For the cohort, immune exposure information was limited to CMV serostatus. In a later analysis, most CMV-associated TCR beta chains were found to appear HLA-restricted, with HLA associations seemingly driven largely by CMV exposure. Roughly uniform sequencing depth across donors was assumed in presence/absence analyses, although this assumption may not hold. In an earlier analysis of 587 of the donors, most TCR beta V segments were observed in productive rearrangements about 90% or about 30% of the time, broadly matching IMGT annotations. Across donors, most TCR sequences were observed very rarely, whereas some public TCRs were present in many individuals. Cytomegalovirus status was reported to be diagnosed by the classifier with high specificity and sensitivity in both the original and validation cohorts. This cohort had only TCR beta chains sequenced, and the lack of alpha or paired-chain data limited which features could be detected. In a later genetic analysis, a missense DCLRE1C variant was associated with V-gene and J-gene trimming of TCR beta chains, and the association was replicated in an independent cohort. Strong co-occurrence of HLA alleles, especially DR and DQ, made assigning TCR associations to individual alleles difficult. In a later analysis, some 18,000 TCR beta sequences were associated with specific HLA alleles at a false discovery rate of 0.05. Compared with the 666-donor mean, donors in an Asian-associated ancestry cluster had fewer N-insertions in productive TCRs, according to a later genetic analysis. Because counts were too low, seventeen rarely observed V segments, including chromosome 9 orphons, were excluded from the earlier analysis of around 590 of the donors. A further reported finding was that TCR beta sequences accurately predicted the HLA-A and HLA-B alleles for most subjects in the first cohort. In a later analysis, HLA-associated TCR beta chains were found to be more clonally expanded and to have lower generation probabilities than equally common non-associated chains. In a later analysis, several top co-occurrence clusters were reported to appear linked to parvovirus B19, influenza, CMV and Epstein-Barr virus. The sequencing pipeline was judged likely to have produced a cluster of highly shared sequence variants as a technical artifact. Because the 87-base-pair reads could not distinguish some IMGT-functional V segments, including TRBV6-2 and TRBV6-3, those segments were excluded. Three of the identified cytomegalovirus-associated TCR beta chains were confirmed in vitro to be specific for cytomegalovirus antigens. It was suggested by the authors that the approach could potentially be generalized to other disease states and immunological phenotypes. According to a later analysis, TCR association rates differed among HLA loci, with DRB1 alleles showing the most associated TCRs and HLA-C alleles showing the fewest. In the study, about 150 TCR beta chains were listed as associated with cytomegalovirus. Because HLA typing was unavailable for some donors at each locus, only the typed subset was used in association tests. Correlated functional status among segregating V segments might be attributable to linkage disequilibrium, but an unknown experimental factor could not be ruled out.

This clone was found once. It has no known antigen specificity. Per-base qualities were not stored, and no clone one base away is much larger. Libraries were built with the immunoSEQ multiplex PCR assay. The multiplex PCR relied on a mix of 60 forward primers for TCR Vbeta segments and 13 reverse primers for TCR Jbeta segments. A multiplex PCR assay on genomic DNA amplified the CDR3 region of rearranged TCR beta genes. Amplified TCR beta libraries were sequenced as 87-base-pair reads on the Illumina HiSeq System. The authors processed their data as follows. In a later analysis, roughly 80 million unique TCR beta chains were counted across the 690 or so repertoires, and roughly 9.9 million of these chains were shared by at least two donors. Raw reads were error-corrected and collapsed into unique sequences with a nearest-neighbor algorithm that merged closely related sequences to remove PCR and sequencing errors. To assign V, D and J gene segments, CDR3 sequences were aligned to IMGT reference sequences. For a sequence to be retained, a match of at least six nucleotides was required to both a V gene segment and a J gene segment. A rearrangement was called productive if the CDR3 had no stop codons and remained in frame with V and J, and every other rearrangement was called non-productive. CDR3 was defined according to IMGT convention as the region running from the second conserved V-encoded cysteine to the conserved J-encoded phenylalanine. The earlier analysis of about 640 of the donors excluded any sequence lacking an unambiguous match to a single V gene segment. An earlier analysis of around 600 of the donors classified V segments as functional when productive rearrangements were above 56.7% and as segregating when the standard deviation between donors was above 5%. A statistical classification framework was built for diagnosing cytomegalovirus status from the catalog of TCR beta chain sequences. A later analysis assigned V and J genes by comparing TCR nucleotide sequences with IMGT/GENE-DB human TR gene sequences. The TCRdist pipeline was used in a later analysis to assign CDR3 sequences and most-parsimonious VDJ recombination scenarios. In a later analysis, every TCR beta chain was defined by the combination of its CDR3 amino acid sequence and its V-gene family, and reads without a unique V-gene family were dropped. In a later analysis, 450 to 600 highly shared, low-generation-probability nucleotide sequences were removed to address suspected cross-contamination and a sequencing artifact. In a later analysis, a clonal expansion index was calculated for each public chain from normalized within-repertoire ranks of inferred template counts. A later analysis computed generation probabilities with a VDJ recombination model fitted to out-of-frame rearrangements, and checked the results against IGoR. In a later analysis, TCR-TCR, TCR-HLA and TCR-CMV co-occurrence was scored with hypergeometric tests, and a repertoire-size bias correction was applied to TCR pairs. To estimate false discovery rates, a later analysis permuted the HLA or CMV assignments 20 times. In a later analysis, co-occurring TCRs were grouped using DBSCAN, with TCRdist sequence similarity added in when clustering inside HLA-allele-positive subsets. Repertoires with fewer than 30,000 or more than 120,000 public chains were left out of co-occurrence clustering, as were a handful of repertoires with anomalous nucleotide sharing. TCRdb re-hosts the immuneACCESS table, in-frame sequences only. Its copies lack some clones; in the studies checked, an unresolved V gene accounts for under half of them, and the cause for the rest is not known. Clone size and the V and J calls come from that table; the DNA yielded D and trimming. The sample table holds tens of thousands of clones, of which roughly 88% were seen once. The ten largest account for approximately 20% of the sample.

In total, 600 or so healthy bone marrow donors made up the cohort. At the time of sampling, all cohort members were nominally healthy, though unrecorded immune exposures were likely present. The donor was CMV seropositive and was included in the group of 250 to 350 seropositive cohort members. A peripheral blood sample was provided by each donor, and peripheral blood mononuclear cells were used for TCR beta sequencing. The Qiagen DNeasy Blood Extraction Kit was used to extract genomic DNA from the blood cell samples. For CDR1 and CDR2, the germline V gene lists SNHLY and FYNNEI. V is trimmed back by 6 bases and J by 6 bases, and the junction contains 8 bases that no gene match accounts for. Including the terminal cysteine and phenylalanine, the CDR3 comprises 15 residues. Just CDR3 DNA is preserved here, 45 bases in frame from base 1.

The receptor was derived from an older man in good health and CMV-seropositive. The specimen sequenced was PBMCs. This chain is built from TRBV2 and TRBJ1-6; 7 junctional bases match TRBD1. The DNA sequence is as follows: TGTGCCAGCAGGAACCGGGACAGTCCTAATTCACCCCTCCACTTT. Its protein is CASRNRDSPNSPLHF.